This T cell receptor (beta chain) was captured by sequencing in a study of siplizumab effects on memory and regulatory T cells. Study-wide points: Left unconfirmed was the suppressive function of proliferating Tregs from siplizumab cultures. Apparently more diverse than memory cells, naive T cells also seemed major alloresponse contributors.

Concerning this clone itself: Its matching antigen is unknown.

V was pared by 3 bases and J by 5 bases, with 14 bases between. Germline V gives CDR1 MDHEN, CDR2 SYDVKM. This CDR3 region has 14 residues. Repertoires were generated with immunoSEQ multiplex PCR, while TCRdb's copy carries only in-frame clones and drops some. The sample has 85,000 to 95,000 clones; 85% to 95% are singletons. This receptor was taken from a human donor in good health. The chain uses TRBV28 and TRBJ2-7; tentatively, D is TRBD2 (6 bases). The material sequenced was non-Treg CD4+ T cells sorted from blood. For the CDR3, the DNA is TGTGCCAGCAGTTTCCGGCTAGCGTCCAACGAGCAGTACTTC. Translation: CASSFRLASNEQYF.